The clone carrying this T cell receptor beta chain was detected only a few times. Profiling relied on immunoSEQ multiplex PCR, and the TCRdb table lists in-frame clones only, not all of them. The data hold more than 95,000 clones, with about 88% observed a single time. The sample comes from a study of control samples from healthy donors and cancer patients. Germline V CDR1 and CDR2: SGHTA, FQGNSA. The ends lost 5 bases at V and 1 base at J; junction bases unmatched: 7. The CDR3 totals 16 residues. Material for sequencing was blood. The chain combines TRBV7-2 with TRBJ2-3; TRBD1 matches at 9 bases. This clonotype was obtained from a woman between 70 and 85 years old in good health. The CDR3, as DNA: TGTGCCAGCAGCCTGAACAGGGGGCGCGGCACAGATACGCAGTATTTT. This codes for CASSLNRGRGTDTQYF.